The 15 T cell receptor beta chains given below trace back to one sample, sequenced in a study of cytomegalovirus exposure and HLA in healthy donors. The PCR contained 60 Vbeta and 13 Jbeta primers. Profiling relied on immunoSEQ multiplex PCR, and the TCRdb table lists in-frame clones only, not all of them. Among 200,000 to 250,000 clones listed, 76% were seen once. The specimen was PBMCs. Source of these receptors: a man between 18 and 29 years old in good health and CMV-seronegative.

Note on this clone: Different DNA sequences within this sample yield the same CDR3. V is TRBV29-1 and J is TRBJ2-3; TRBD2 matches at 8 bases. The trim removed 3 bases at V and 3 bases at J, leaving 8 bases unmatched. The V gene's germline CDR1 is SQVTM and CDR2 ANQGSEA. The CDR3 has 15 amino acids. The DNA of the CDR3 is TGCAGCGTTGAGTCCGGCGGGAGGACGACAGATACGCAGTATTTT. This translates into CSVESGGRTTDTQYF.

The chain joins TRBV9 to TRBJ2-1, with TRBD1 matching over 9 bases. J was trimmed by 7 bases and V by 6 bases; bases with no gene match: 11. CDR1 is SGDLS and CDR2 is YYNGEE in the germline V gene. The CDR3 covers 15 residues. CDR3 protein: CASTRGGTGFNEQFF. CDR3 DNA: TGTGCCAGCACCCGAGGGGGGACAGGGTTTAATGAGCAGTTCTTC.

The table lists this clone with a few counts. This chain uses TRBV6-5 with TRBJ2-1, with 7 bases lining up with TRBD2. V shed 6 bases and J 1 base; nucleotides not matched to a gene: 3. This CDR3 is 14 amino acids long. Germline V lookup: CDR1 MNHEY, CDR2 SVGAGI. The CDR3 DNA follows: TGTGCCAGCAGCCCTAGCGGATCCTACAATGAGCAGTTCTTC. It specifies CASSPSGSYNEQFF.

The V and J genes are TRBV2 and TRBJ2-1; D is unclear. V shed 2 bases and J shed 9 bases, with 8 bases lying between them. The germline V gene encodes CDR1 SNHLY and CDR2 FYNNEI. This CDR3 is 12 amino acids long. CDR3 nucleotides: TGTGCCAGCAGTGAATCGAGGAGTGAGCAGTTCTTC. Translated: CASSESRSEQFF.

The chain couples TRBV9 to TRBJ2-5, with TRBD2 matching 11 bases. V lost 3 bases, J lost 4 bases, and 8 bases stayed unmatched. This CDR3 spans 16 amino acids. Germline V gene data show CDR1 as SGDLS and CDR2 as YYNGEE. CDR3 nucleotides: TGTGCCAGCAGCGAGACTAGCGGGGAGGGTAGAGAGACCCAGTACTTC. Translated, it gives CASSETSGEGRETQYF.

Only a few counts were recorded for this clone. The chain links TRBV19 to TRBJ2-7; 11 nucleotides align to TRBD2. CDR1 is LNHDA and CDR2 is SQIVND in the germline V gene (reference sequence). This CDR3 is 17 amino acids long. The V and J ends lost 2 bases and 7 bases, in that order; junction bases with no gene match: 13. This CDR3 reads CASSIQGTSGVRHEQYF. CDR3 DNA: TGTGCCAGTAGTATACAAGGGACTAGCGGAGTTCGTCATGAGCAGTACTTC.

CDR3 nucleotides: TGTGCCAGCAGTTCCACAGGGGGCTCTGGAAACACCATATATTTT. Protein product: CASSSTGGSGNTIYF. The V and J genes are TRBV28 and TRBJ1-3, with 8 bases identical to TRBD1. The CDR3 is made up of 15 amino acids. From germline, CDR1 is MDHEN and CDR2 SYDVKM. With V trimmed by 4 bases and J by 0 bases, 2 bases remained unmatched.

This clone showed up just once. J is TRBJ2-3 and V is TRBV5-1; 7 positions match TRBD1. The CDR3 has 15 residues. Germline V gene sequence: CDR1 SGHRS, CDR2 YFSETQ. Germline trimming cut 4 bases from V and 4 bases from J; bases unmatched to any gene: 9. CDR3: CASSPFRDRSDTQYF. The CDR3 nucleotides read TGCGCCAGCAGCCCGTTCCGGGACAGATCAGATACGCAGTATTTT.

The table lists this clone with a few counts. The rearrangement joins TRBV28 to TRBJ1-2; 9 bases map to TRBD1. CDR3 length: 14 amino acids. The trim removed 4 bases at V and 6 bases at J, leaving 6 bases unmatched. Germline V CDR1 and CDR2: MDHEN, SYDVKM. The CDR3 protein is CASSSPTGGHGYTF. The CDR3, as DNA: TGTGCCAGCAGTTCCCCGACAGGGGGACATGGCTACACCTTC.

The rearrangement uses TRBV21-1 and TRBJ1-1; the table's D call, TRBD1, has no DNA check behind it. TRBV21-1 is tagged as a pseudogene. The CDR3 totals 18 residues. CDR3 nucleotides: TGTGCCAGCAGCAAATCCCCGGACAGGTCTTCTTTCAACACTGAAGCTTTCTTT. Translating gives CASSKSPDRSSFNTEAFF.

This chain connects TRBV7-3 to TRBJ2-2; 11 nucleotides agree with TRBD1. With V trimmed by 5 bases and J by 9 bases, 5 bases remained unmatched. CDR1 and CDR2 from the germline V gene are SGHTA and FQGTGA. CDR3 length: 14 residues. The CDR3, as DNA: TGTGCCAGCAGCCCGGACAGGGGGCGCCGGGAGCTGTTTTTT. It specifies CASSPDRGRRELFF.

The gene calls are TRBV29-1 and TRBJ1-1; possible D gene TRBD1, 5 bases. From germline, CDR1 is SQVTM and CDR2 ANQGSEA. The CDR3 covers 12 residues. Trimming took off 5 bases at V and 4 bases at J, with 11 bases between the two ends. The DNA for the CDR3 is TGCAGCGTTAGGGGTTGGGGCACTGAAGCTTTCTTT. Translating gives CSVRGWGTEAFF.

The chain has TRBV7-9 and TRBJ2-1; tentatively, D is TRBD2 (5 bases). The CDR3 totals 12 residues. The ends were cut back, 5 bases at V and 8 bases at J, with 10 bases in the middle. Looked up from germline, CDR1 is SEHNR and CDR2 is FQNEAQ (reference sequence). The CDR3 nucleotides are TGTGCCAGCAGCCTCTCCGGGGATGAGCAGTTCTTC. Its protein is CASSLSGDEQFF. The full variable domain, with the rest looked up from reference TRBV7-9 and TRBJ2-1, is DTGVSQNPRHKITKRGQNVTFRCDPISEHNRLYWYRQTLGQGPEFLTYFQNEAQLEKSRLLSDRFSAERPKGSFSTLEIQRTEQGDSAMYLCASSLSGDEQFFGPGTRLTVL.

This clone has only a few counts. Other DNA sequences in this specimen translate into the identical CDR3. The V and J genes are TRBV7-9 and TRBJ2-5, with D maybe TRBD2 (6 bases). V was clipped by 1 base and J by 2 bases, with 8 bases between them. The CDR3 has 14 residues. The germline CDR1 and CDR2 sequences are SEHNR and FQNEAQ (reference sequence). The chain's CDR3 is CASSLGLAQETQYF. In nucleotides, the CDR3 is TGTGCCAGCAGCTTAGGTCTAGCGCAAGAGACCCAGTACTTC. The full variable domain, rest sourced from reference TRBV7-9 and TRBJ2-5, is DTGVSQNPRHKITKRGQNVTFRCDPISEHNRLYWYRQTLGQGPEFLTYFQNEAQLEKSRLLSDRFSAERPKGSFSTLEIQRTEQGDSAMYLCASSLGLAQETQYFGPGTRLLVL.

This clone was observed a few times. This chain links TRBV29-1 with TRBJ2-5, with a weak D call TRBD2 (7 bases). The CDR3 is 12 residues long. V was clipped by 4 bases and J by 6 bases, with 12 bases between them. Looked up from germline, CDR1 is SQVTM and CDR2 is ANQGSEA. The CDR3 protein is CSVATGGQTQYF. DNA for the CDR3: TGCAGCGTTGCAACCGGGGGGCAGACCCAGTACTTC.